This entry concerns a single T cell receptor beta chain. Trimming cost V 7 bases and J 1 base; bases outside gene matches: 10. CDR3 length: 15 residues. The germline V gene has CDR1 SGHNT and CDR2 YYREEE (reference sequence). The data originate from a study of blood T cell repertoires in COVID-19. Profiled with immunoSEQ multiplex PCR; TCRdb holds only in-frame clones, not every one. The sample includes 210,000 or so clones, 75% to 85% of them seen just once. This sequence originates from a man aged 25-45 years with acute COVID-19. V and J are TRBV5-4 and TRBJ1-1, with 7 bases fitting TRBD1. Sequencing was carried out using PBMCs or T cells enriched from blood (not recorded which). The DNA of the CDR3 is TGTGCCAGCTCCGAGGGACAGCTAGAGAACACTGAAGCTTTCTTT. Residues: CASSEGQLENTEAFF.